The clone carrying this TCR beta chain was picked up a small number of times. The source of the sample is a study of blood T cell repertoires in COVID-19. Study-level background: The samples span acute and convalescent COVID-19 from the United States, Italy and Spain.

Source study methods: The authors estimated nucleated cell counts from reference gene primer amplification. Method: immunoSEQ multiplex PCR; TCRdb's copy keeps in-frame clones and lacks some. V and J calls plus clone size are reproduced from that table; the DNA served to infer D and trimming. The data show over 150,000 clones, with less than 85% seen just once and around 11% held by the top ten. Germline CDR1 GTSNPN, CDR2 SVGIG (reference sequence). Trimming took off 5 bases at V and 0 bases at J, with 14 bases between the two ends. There are 15 residues in the CDR3. The V and J genes are TRBV30 and TRBJ1-3; no definite D call. This clonotype originated in a woman between 45 and 60 years old with acute or convalescent COVID-19. The specimen was peripheral blood. The CDR3 protein is CAWARHSRSGNTIYF. CDR3 DNA: TGTGCCTGGGCGAGACACTCCCGCTCTGGAAACACCATATATTTT.